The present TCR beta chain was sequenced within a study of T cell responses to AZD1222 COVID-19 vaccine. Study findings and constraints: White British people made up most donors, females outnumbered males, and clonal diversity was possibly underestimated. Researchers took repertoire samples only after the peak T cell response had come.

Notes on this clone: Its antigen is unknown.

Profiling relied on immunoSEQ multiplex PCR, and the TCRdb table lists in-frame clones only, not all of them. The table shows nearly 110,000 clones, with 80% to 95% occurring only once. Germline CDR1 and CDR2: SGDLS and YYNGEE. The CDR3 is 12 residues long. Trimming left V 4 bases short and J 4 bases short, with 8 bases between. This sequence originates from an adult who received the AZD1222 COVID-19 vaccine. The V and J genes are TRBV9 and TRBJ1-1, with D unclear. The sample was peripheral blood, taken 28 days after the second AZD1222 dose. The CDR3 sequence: CASSPHGTEAFF. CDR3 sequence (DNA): TGTGCCAGCAGCCCCCACGGCACTGAAGCTTTCTTT.